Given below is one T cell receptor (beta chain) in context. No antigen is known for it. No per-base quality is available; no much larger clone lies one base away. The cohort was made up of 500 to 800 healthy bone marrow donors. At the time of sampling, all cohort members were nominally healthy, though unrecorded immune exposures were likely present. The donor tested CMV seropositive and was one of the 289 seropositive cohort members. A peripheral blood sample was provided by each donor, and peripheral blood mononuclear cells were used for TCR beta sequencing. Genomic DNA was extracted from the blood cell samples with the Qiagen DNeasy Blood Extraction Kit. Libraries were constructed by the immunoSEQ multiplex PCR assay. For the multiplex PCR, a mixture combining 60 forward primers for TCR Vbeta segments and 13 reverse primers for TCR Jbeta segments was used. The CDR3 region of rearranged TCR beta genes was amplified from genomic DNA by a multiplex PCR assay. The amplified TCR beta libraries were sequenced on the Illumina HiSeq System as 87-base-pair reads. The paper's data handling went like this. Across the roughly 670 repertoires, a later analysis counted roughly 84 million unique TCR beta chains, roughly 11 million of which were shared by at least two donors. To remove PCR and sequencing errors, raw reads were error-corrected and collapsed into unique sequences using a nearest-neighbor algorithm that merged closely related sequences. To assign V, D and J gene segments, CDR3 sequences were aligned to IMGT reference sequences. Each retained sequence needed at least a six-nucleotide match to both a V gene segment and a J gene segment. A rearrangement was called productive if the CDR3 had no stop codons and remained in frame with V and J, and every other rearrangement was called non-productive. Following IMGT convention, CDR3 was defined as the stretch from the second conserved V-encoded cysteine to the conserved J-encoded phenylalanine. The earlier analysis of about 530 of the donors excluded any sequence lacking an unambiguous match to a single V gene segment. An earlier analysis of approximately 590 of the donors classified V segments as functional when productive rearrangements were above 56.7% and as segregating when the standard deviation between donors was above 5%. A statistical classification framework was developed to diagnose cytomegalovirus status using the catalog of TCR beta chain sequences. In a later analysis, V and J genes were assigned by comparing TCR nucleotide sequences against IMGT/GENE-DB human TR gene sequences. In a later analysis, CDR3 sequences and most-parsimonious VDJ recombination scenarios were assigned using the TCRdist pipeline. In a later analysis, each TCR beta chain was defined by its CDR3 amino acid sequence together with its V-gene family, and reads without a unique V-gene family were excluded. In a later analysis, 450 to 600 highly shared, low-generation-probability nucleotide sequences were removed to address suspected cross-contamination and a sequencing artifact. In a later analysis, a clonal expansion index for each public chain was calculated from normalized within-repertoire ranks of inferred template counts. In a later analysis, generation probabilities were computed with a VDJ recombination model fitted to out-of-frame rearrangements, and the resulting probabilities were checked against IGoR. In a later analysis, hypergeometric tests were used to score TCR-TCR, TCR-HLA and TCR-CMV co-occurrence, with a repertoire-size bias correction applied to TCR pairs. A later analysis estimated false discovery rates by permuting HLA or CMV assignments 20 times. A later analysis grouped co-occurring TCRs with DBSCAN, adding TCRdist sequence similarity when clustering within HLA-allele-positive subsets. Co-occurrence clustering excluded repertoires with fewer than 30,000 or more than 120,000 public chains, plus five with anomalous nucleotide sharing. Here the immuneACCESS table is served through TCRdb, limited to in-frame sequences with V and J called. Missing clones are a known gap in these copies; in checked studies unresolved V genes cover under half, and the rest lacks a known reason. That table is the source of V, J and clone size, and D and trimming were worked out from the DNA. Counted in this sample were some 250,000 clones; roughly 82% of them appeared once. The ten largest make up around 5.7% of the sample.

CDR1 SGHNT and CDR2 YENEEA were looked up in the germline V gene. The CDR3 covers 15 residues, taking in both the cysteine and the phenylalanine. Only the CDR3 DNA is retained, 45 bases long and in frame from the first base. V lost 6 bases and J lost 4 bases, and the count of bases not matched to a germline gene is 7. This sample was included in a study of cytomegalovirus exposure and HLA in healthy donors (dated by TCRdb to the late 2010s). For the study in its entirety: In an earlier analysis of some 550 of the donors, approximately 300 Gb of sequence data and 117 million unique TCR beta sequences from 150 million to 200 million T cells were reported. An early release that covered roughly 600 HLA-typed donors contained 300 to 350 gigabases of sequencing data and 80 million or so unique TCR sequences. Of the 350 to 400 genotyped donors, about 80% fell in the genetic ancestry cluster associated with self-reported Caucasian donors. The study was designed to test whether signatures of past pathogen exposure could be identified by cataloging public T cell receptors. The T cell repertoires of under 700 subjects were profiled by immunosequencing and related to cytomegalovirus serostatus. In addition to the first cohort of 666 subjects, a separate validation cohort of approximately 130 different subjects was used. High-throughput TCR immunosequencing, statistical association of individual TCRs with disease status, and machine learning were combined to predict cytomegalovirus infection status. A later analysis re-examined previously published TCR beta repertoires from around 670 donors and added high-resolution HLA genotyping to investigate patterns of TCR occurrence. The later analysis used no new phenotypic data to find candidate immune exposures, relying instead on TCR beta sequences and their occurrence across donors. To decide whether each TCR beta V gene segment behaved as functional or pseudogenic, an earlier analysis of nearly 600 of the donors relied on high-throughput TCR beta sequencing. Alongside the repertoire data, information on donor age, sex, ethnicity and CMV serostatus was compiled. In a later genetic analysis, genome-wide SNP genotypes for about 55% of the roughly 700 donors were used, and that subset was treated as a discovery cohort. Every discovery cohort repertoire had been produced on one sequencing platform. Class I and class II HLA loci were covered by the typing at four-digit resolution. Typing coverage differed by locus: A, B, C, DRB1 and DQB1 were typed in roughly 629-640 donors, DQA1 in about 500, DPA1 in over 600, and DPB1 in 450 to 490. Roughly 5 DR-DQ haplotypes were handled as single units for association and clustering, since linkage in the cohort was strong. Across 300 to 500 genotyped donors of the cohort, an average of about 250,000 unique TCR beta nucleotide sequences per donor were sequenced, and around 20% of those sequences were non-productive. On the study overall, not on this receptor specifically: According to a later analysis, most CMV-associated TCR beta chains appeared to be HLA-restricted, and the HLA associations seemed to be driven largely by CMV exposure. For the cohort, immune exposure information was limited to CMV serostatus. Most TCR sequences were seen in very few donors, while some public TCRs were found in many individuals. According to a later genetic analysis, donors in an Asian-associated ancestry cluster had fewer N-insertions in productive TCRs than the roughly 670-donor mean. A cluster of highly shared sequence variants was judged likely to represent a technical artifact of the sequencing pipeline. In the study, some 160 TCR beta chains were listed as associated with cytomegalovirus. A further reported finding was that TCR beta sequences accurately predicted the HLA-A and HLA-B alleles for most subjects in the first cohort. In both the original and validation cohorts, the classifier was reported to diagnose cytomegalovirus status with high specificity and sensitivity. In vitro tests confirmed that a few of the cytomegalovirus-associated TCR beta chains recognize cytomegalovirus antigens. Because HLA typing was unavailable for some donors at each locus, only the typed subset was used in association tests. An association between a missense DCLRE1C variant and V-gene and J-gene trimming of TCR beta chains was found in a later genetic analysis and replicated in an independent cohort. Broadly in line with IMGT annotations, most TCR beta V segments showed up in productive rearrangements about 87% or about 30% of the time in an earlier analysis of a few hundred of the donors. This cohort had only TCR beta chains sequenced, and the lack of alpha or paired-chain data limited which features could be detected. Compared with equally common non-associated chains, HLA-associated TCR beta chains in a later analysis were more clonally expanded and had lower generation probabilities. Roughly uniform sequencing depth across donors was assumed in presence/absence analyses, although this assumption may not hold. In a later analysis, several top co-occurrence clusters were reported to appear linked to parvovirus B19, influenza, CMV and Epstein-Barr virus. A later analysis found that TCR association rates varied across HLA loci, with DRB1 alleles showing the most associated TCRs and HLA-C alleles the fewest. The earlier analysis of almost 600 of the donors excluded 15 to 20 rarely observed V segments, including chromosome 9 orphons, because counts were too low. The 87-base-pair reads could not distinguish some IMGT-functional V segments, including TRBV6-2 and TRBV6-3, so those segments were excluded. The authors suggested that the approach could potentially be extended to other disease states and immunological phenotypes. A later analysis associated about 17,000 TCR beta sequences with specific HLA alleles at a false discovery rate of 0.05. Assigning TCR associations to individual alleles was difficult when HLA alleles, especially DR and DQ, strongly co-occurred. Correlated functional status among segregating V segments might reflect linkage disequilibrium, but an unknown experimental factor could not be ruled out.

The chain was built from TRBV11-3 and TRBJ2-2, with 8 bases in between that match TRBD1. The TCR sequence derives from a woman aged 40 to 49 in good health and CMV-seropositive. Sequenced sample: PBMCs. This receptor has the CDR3 CASSGQGFGTGELFF. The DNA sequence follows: TGTGCCAGCAGTGGACAGGGCTTCGGCACCGGGGAGCTGTTTTTT.